The present entry profiles one TCR beta chain with its context. Its antigen is not known. These data come from a study of Graves' ophthalmopathy and Graves' hyperthyroidism. Whole-study findings and limits: Most expanded clonotypes in thyroid above 0.001 frequency also showed up in blood.

CDR1 and CDR2 from the germline V gene are SQVTM and ANQGSEA. The V segment lost 8 bases and the J segment 8 bases; nucleotides outside the gene matches: 11. CDR3 length: 13 amino acids. Other autoimmune diseases, uncontrolled infections, pregnancy or lactation ruled patients out of participation. Amplification of the TCR beta CDR3 regions used RNA transcripts (as template). HTBI primers primed a first-round RT-PCR, and a second-round multiplex PCR followed. A single record per CDR3 protein comes from TCRdb applying MiXCR to the multiplex PCR reads. Here the sample spans over a million distinct CDR3 sequences, about 35% being singletons.

The sequencing sample was made of peripheral blood or thyroid tissue (not recorded which). V is TRBV29-1 and J is TRBJ1-2, with TRBD1 identical over 10 bases. The receptor was derived from an adult man with Graves' hyperthyroidism. CDR3 sequence (DNA): TGCAGCACCTCGACAGGGGGCTTGTACGGCTACACCTTC. As protein: CSTSTGGLYGYTF.